What follows are 13 T cell receptor beta chains derived from one specimen sequenced in a study of early T cells in non-severe SARS-CoV-2 infection. Using its own MiXCR run on the 5' RACE reads, TCRdb lists one record per CDR3 protein. In the table there are approximately 74,000 distinct CDR3 sequences, 14% of which are singletons. The specimen sequenced was whole blood. The receptors come from an adult who was a healthcare worker with PCR-confirmed SARS-CoV-2 infection or an uninfected control (not recorded which).

A few counts support this clonotype. The V call is TRBV10-3, the J call TRBJ1-1; tentatively, D is TRBD1 (6 bases). The CDR3 sequence is 14 residues long. Trimming left V 10 bases short and J 0 bases short, with 15 bases between. Germline CDR1 reads ENHRY; CDR2 reads SYGVKD. The CDR3 reads CATLGQHMNTEAFF. CDR3 nucleotides: TGTGCCACCCTTGGACAGCACATGAACACTGAAGCTTTCTTT.

This clonotype occurred a few times. The V call is TRBV20-1, the J call TRBJ2-1; possible D gene TRBD2, 5 bases. The germline V gene encodes CDR1 DFQATT and CDR2 SNEGSKA (reference sequence). V lost 3 bases and J 5 bases, leaving 14 bases between the germline ends. The CDR3 length is 14 residues. The CDR3 protein is CSASGSGVNNEQFF. The CDR3 DNA is TGCAGTGCTAGTGGATCCGGGGTGAACAATGAGCAGTTCTTC.

This clonotype has at least ten counts. J is TRBJ1-5 and V is TRBV29-1; D perhaps matches TRBD1 (5 bases). The CDR3 runs to 14 residues. The V and J ends lost 6 bases and 3 bases respectively, with 15 bases between them. CDR1 and CDR2 (germline): SQVTM, ANQGSEA. CDR3 sequence (DNA): TGCAGCGTGTCGAACGACAGAATCAATCAGCCCCAGCATTTT. It encodes CSVSNDRINQPQHF.

This clonotype occurred many times. V gene TRBV12-5 combines with J gene TRBJ2-3; 9 bases agree with TRBD1. Losses at the gene ends were 5 bases for V and 4 bases for J; bases not matched to a gene: 10. CDR1 and CDR2 (germline): LGHNT, FRNRAP. The CDR3 totals 16 residues. The DNA for the CDR3 is TGTGCTAGTGGTCCCATTCCTCGGACAGGGGCAGATACGCAGTATTTT. Residues: CASGPIPRTGADTQYF.

V gene TRBV6-1 combines with J gene TRBJ2-7; D ambiguous. This CDR3 is 16 amino acids long. Trimming cost V 3 bases and J 2 bases, with 17 bases left between them. Germline lookup yields CDR1 MNHNS and CDR2 SASEGT. CDR3 nucleotide sequence: TGTGCCAGCAGTGATAGAGTTTTCCCCCTACCCTACGAGCAGTACTTC. Protein sequence: CASSDRVFPLPYEQYF.

At least ten counts were recorded for this clonotype. The chain recombines TRBV5-4 with TRBJ2-1, with a possible D match to TRBD1 (6 bases). The CDR3 extends over 12 amino acids. Germline values: CDR1 SGHNT, CDR2 YYREEE (reference sequence). Trimming removed 2 bases from V and 7 bases from J, with 7 bases in between. DNA of the CDR3: TGTGCCAGCAGCTTAACAGGGAATGAGCAGTTCTTC. This encodes CASSLTGNEQFF. Complete variable domain (other parts from reference TRBV5-4 and TRBJ2-1): ETGVTQSPTHLIKTRGQQVTLRCSSQSGHNTVSWYQQALGQGPQFIFQYYREEENGRGNFPPRFSGLQFPNYSSELNVNALELDDSALYLCASSLTGNEQFFGPGTRLTVL.

This clonotype was counted between two and nine times. The chain combines TRBV20-1 with TRBJ2-3; D is ambiguous. Germline values: CDR1 DFQATT, CDR2 SNEGSKA (reference sequence). V lost 5 bases and J lost 1, with 10 bases in between. The CDR3 covers 13 residues. CDR3 nucleotides: TGCAGTGCTCCCGCAGGCCGCACAGATACGCAGTATTTT. It translates to CSAPAGRTDTQYF.

The chain joins TRBV29-1 to TRBJ2-1; TRBD2 matches 9 bases. CDR3 size: 13 residues. J was trimmed by 6 bases and V by 5 bases; bases with no gene match: 5. The germline CDR1 and CDR2 sequences are SQVTM and ANQGSEA. The CDR3 sequence: CSVQRGASNEQFF. The CDR3 DNA sequence: TGCAGCGTTCAGCGGGGGGCTAGCAATGAGCAGTTCTTC.

In its sample, this clonotype was seen many times. The chain recombines TRBV2 with TRBJ2-3; the D is unclear. This CDR3 region has 10 residues. CDR1 is SNHLY and CDR2 is FYNNEI in the germline V gene. The V gene lost 5 bases and the J gene lost 5 bases, with 2 bases spanning the gap. The CDR3 DNA is TGTGCCAGCAGTCAAGATACGCAGTATTTT. As protein: CASSQDTQYF.

This clonotype was recorded a few times. The chain carries TRBV15 and TRBJ2-7; TRBD1 is a possible D gene (5 bases). Germline V CDR1 and CDR2: LNHNV, YYDKDF (reference sequence). This CDR3 has 16 amino acids. V was shortened by 0 bases and J by 5 bases, with 17 bases between the two germline ends. The CDR3 DNA reads as TGTGCCACCAGCAGAGAAGCGACAGAGTTGTACGACGAGCAGTACTTC. Encoded protein: CATSREATELYDEQYF.

This clonotype was counted only a few times. V usage is TRBV7-2 and J usage is TRBJ1-1, with a possible D match to TRBD1 (5 bases). This CDR3 is built from 13 residues. Germline-derived CDR1 and CDR2 are SGHTA and FQGNSA. The V end lost 7 bases, the J end lost 4 bases, and 13 bases lay between the germline ends. Written as DNA, the CDR3 is TGTGCCAGCACTGGGGGATACGGCACTGAAGCTTTCTTT. Translation gives CASTGGYGTEAFF. Full variable domain (missing parts from reference TRBV7-2 and TRBJ1-1): GAGVSQSPSNKVTEKGKDVELRCDPISGHTALYWYRQSLGQGLEFLIYFQGNSAPDKSGLPSDRFSAERTGGSVSTLTIQRTQQEDSAVYLCASTGGYGTEAFFGQGTRLTVV.

The J gene is TRBJ1-1, the V gene TRBV28; D is possibly TRBD1 (6 bases). The CDR3 length is 15 residues. Germline V lookup: CDR1 MDHEN, CDR2 SYDVKM. V dropped 3 bases and J dropped 1 base, with 12 bases sitting between them. The CDR3 protein is CASSFGGGGNTEAFF. The CDR3 coding sequence is TGTGCCAGCAGTTTCGGAGGGGGAGGGAACACTGAAGCTTTCTTT.

This chain joins TRBV5-5 and TRBJ2-2; D possibly corresponds to TRBD1 (5 bases). The V gene lost 1 base and the J gene lost 5 bases, with 12 bases spanning the gap. This CDR3 is 15 amino acids long. Germline-derived CDR1 and CDR2 are SGHKS and YYEKEE (reference sequence). The CDR3 DNA sequence: TGTGCCAGCAGCTTGCGGCTCCAGGGAACCGGGGAGCTGTTTTTT. Translated: CASSLRLQGTGELFF. Full variable domain (outside the CDR3, taken from reference TRBV5-5 and TRBJ2-2): DAGVTQSPTHLIKTRGQQVTLRCSPISGHKSVSWYQQVLGQGPQFIFQYYEKEERGRGNFPDRFSARQFPNYSSELNVNALLLGDSALYLCASSLRLQGTGELFFGEGSRLTVL.